The 25 T cell receptor beta chains given below trace back to one sample, sequenced in a study of CD8 T cells in ankylosing spondylitis (TCRdb year 2017). Library creation used 5' RACE. TCRdb lists the instrument as Illumina HiSeq 2500. Using fastp at Q25 and MiXCR, TCRdb reprocessed the public reads and kept productive beta chains. All rows with the same CDR3 protein become a single entry with the most common DNA and genes. The sample has 350,000 or so distinct CDR3 sequences on record, about 14% of them singletons. The ten top clones hold 1.1% of the sample. Sequencing was performed on blood, either unsorted or a sorted T cell fraction (not recorded which). These receptors all come from a male donor with ankylosing spondylitis or in good health (not recorded which).

V is TRBV3-1 and J is TRBJ2-4, with TRBD1 as a possible D gene (6 bases). Trimming took 2 bases from V and 7 from J, leaving 15 bases between them. Germline assignment: CDR1 LGHDT and CDR2 YNNKEL (reference sequence). The CDR3 is made up of 15 amino acids. CDR3 sequence: CASSQSSGAFNIQYF. The CDR3, as DNA: TGTGCCAGCAGCCAAAGTTCAGGGGCTTTTAACATTCAGTACTTC.

The V call is TRBV12-5, the J call TRBJ1-5; a weak D match, TRBD1 (5 bases). In germline, CDR1 is LGHNT, CDR2 FRNRAP. The CDR3 has 15 amino acids. With 5 bases removed from V and 1 base from J, the gap between germline ends came to 12 bases. The DNA of the CDR3 is TGTGCTAGTGGTGCGCCCCAGGGAAGCAATCAGCCCCAGCATTTT. Protein product: CASGAPQGSNQPQHF.

This clonotype showed up many times. The rearrangement uses TRBV11-1 and TRBJ1-2; possibly TRBD1 for D (5 bases). Germline CDR1 and CDR2: SGHAT and FQDESV (reference sequence). The CDR3 runs 15 residues. V shed 5 bases and J shed 5 bases, with 18 bases lying between them. The DNA for the CDR3 is TGTGCCAGCAGCCCACCGGGACTGGATTTTTATGGCTACACCTTC. It translates to CASSPPGLDFYGYTF.

This clonotype has only one observation. V and J are TRBV6-1 and TRBJ2-7, with D perhaps TRBD1 or TRBD2 (6 bases each). The CDR3 is 16 amino acids. Germline CDR1 and CDR2: MNHNS and SASEGT. Trimming cost V 6 bases and J 3 bases, with 21 bases left between them. This chain's CDR3 is CASRTPRLGGSYEQYF. The CDR3 region has the DNA TGTGCCAGCAGGACCCCAAGACTAGGGGGGAGCTACGAGCAGTACTTC.

This clonotype showed up just a few times. This sequence joins TRBV5-1 and TRBJ2-1, with D perhaps TRBD2 (7 bases). CDR3 length: 17 residues. Trimming cost V 2 bases and J 7 bases, with 22 bases left between them. The V gene's germline CDR1 is SGHRS and CDR2 YFSETQ. In nucleotides, the CDR3 is TGCGCCAGCAGCTTAGGGGGGGGAGCGTTCACTCCAAATGAGCAGTTCTTC. It codes for CASSLGGGAFTPNEQFF.

In its sample, this clonotype was seen a few times. This rearrangement joins TRBV4-2 to TRBJ2-1; D tentatively fits TRBD1 or TRBD2 (6 bases each). The V end was cut by 0 bases, the J end by 16 bases, with 19 bases between. The V gene's germline CDR1 is LGHNA and CDR2 YNFKEQ. The CDR3 is 14 amino acids. Here the CDR3 DNA reads TGTGCCAGCAGCCAAGATAGGGGGGACTCCCTAGCCTTCTTC. It codes for CASSQDRGDSLAFF.

The chain carries TRBV11-3 and TRBJ2-3; the D gene is possibly TRBD2 (7 bases). This CDR3 has 15 amino acids. The germline gives CDR1 SGHNT, CDR2 YENEEA. V was shortened by 5 bases and J by 0 bases, with 12 bases between the two germline ends. CDR3: CASSGGAGSTDTQYF. CDR3 DNA: TGTGCCAGCAGCGGGGGGGCGGGTAGCACAGATACGCAGTATTTT.

The chain combines TRBV2 with TRBJ2-3; D is perhaps TRBD1 (6 bases). V was cut by 5 bases and J by 4 bases, with 16 bases left in between. This CDR3 is built from 15 residues. The germline CDR1 and CDR2 sequences are SNHLY and FYNNEI. The CDR3 protein is CASSSQGSTADTQYF. CDR3 in DNA: TGTGCCAGCAGTTCCCAGGGGAGCACGGCAGATACGCAGTATTTT.

This clonotype came up a few times. This chain links TRBV12-3 or TRBV12-4 with TRBJ2-1; D not resolved. The CDR3 loop spans 12 amino acids. Trimming shortened V by 6 bases and J by 0 bases, and 3 bases separated the two germline ends. In DNA, the CDR3 is TGTGCCAGCAGGTCCTCCTACAATGAGCAGTTCTTC. Its protein product is CASRSSYNEQFF.

This clonotype was picked up a small number of times. The rearrangement links TRBV4-2 to TRBJ2-5; tentative D call: TRBD2 (6 bases). The CDR3 spans 14 residues. Trimming pared 4 bases from V and 2 bases from J, leaving 11 bases between. From germline, CDR1 is LGHNA and CDR2 YNFKEQ. The CDR3 region is CASSPRLGQETQYF. As DNA, the CDR3 is TGTGCCAGCAGCCCTCGACTAGGTCAAGAGACCCAGTACTTC.

This clonotype was detected ten times or more. The chain links TRBV10-3 to TRBJ2-1, with 12 bases matching TRBD2. Germline V lookup: CDR1 ENHRY, CDR2 SYGVKD. The CDR3 runs 18 residues. Unmatched junction bases numbered 12, after V lost 2 bases and J lost 7 bases. This CDR3 reads CAISETVRLAGDRNEQFF. The CDR3 region has the DNA TGTGCCATCAGTGAGACCGTGAGACTAGCGGGGGATCGAAATGAGCAGTTCTTC.

This clonotype showed up just a few times. The chain joins TRBV20-1 to TRBJ2-7, with TRBD1 as a possible D gene (5 bases). CDR1 is DFQATT and CDR2 is SNEGSKA in the germline V gene (reference sequence). Trimming removed 3 bases from V and 5 bases from J, with 17 bases in between. This CDR3 comprises 14 residues. The CDR3 is CSARSGSRNDEQYF. CDR3 DNA sequence: TGCAGTGCTAGGTCAGGGTCGAGGAACGACGAGCAGTACTTC.

This clonotype appeared many times. The J gene is TRBJ1-1, the V gene TRBV29-1; TRBD1 aligns across 12 bases. The CDR3 loop spans 13 amino acids. V lost 6 bases, J lost 6 bases, and 5 bases stayed unmatched. Germline CDR1 is SQVTM and CDR2 is ANQGSEA. CDR3 nucleotide sequence: TGCAGCGTGGGACAGGGGGCTGGTTCTGAAGCTTTCTTT. This translates into CSVGQGAGSEAFF.

This clonotype was seen more than once but under ten times. The rearrangement uses TRBV29-1 and TRBJ2-3; tentative D call: TRBD1 (6 bases). Deletions cut 6 bases from V and 4 bases from J, with 8 bases between. Germline CDR1 and CDR2: SQVTM and ANQGSEA. This CDR3 comprises 11 residues. DNA for the CDR3: TGCAGCGTGGACAGAGCAGATACGCAGTATTTT. It is translated as CSVDRADTQYF.

This clonotype was recorded a few times. This chain connects TRBV12-3 or TRBV12-4 to TRBJ1-2, with D hard to call. V lost 2 bases to trimming and J lost 2 bases, with 6 bases between them. CDR3 length: 13 residues. CDR3 sequence (DNA): TGTGCCAGCAGTTTACTGCAGAACTATGGCTACACCTTC. Protein product: CASSLLQNYGYTF.

The chain combines TRBV12-3 or TRBV12-4 with TRBJ2-4; 7 bases agree with TRBD1. CDR3 length: 15 amino acids. Trimming at V came to 6 bases and at J to 0 bases, leaving 5 bases not matched to a gene. The CDR3 DNA reads as TGTGCCAGCAGGGATCAGGGGGAAGCCAAAAACATTCAGTACTTC. Translated, it gives CASRDQGEAKNIQYF.

In this sample, this clonotype turned up a few times. The CDR3 DNA sequence: TGTGCCAGCAGTCTAACCCGACTCCTGGCTGGGGAGACCCAGTACTTC. It encodes CASSLTRLLAGETQYF. This chain joins TRBV7-8 and TRBJ2-5; no definite D call. The ends were cut back, 6 bases at V and 5 bases at J, with 22 bases in the middle. Germline V gives CDR1 SGHVS, CDR2 FQNEAQ. This CDR3 contains 16 residues.

The chain uses TRBV6-1 and TRBJ2-7, with D perhaps TRBD1 or TRBD2 (5 bases each). Germline loops: CDR1 MNHNS, CDR2 SASEGT. The length of the CDR3 is 14 residues. The V end lost 6 bases, the J end lost 0 bases, and 12 bases lay between the germline ends. The CDR3 is CASRGTASSYEQYF. The CDR3 DNA is TGTGCCAGCAGGGGGACGGCTAGCTCCTACGAGCAGTACTTC.

The rearrangement links TRBV6-6 to TRBJ2-7, with a weak D call TRBD1 (6 bases). The CDR3 sequence is 13 residues long. Germline CDR1 MNHNY, CDR2 SVGAGI (reference sequence). V was pared by 3 bases and J by 4 bases, with 10 bases between. Here the CDR3 DNA reads TGTGCCAGCAGTTATCAGAGGGGGTACGAGCAGTACTTC. Its translation is CASSYQRGYEQYF.

The rearrangement joins TRBV12-3 or TRBV12-4 to TRBJ2-1; D is possibly TRBD2 (5 bases). The V end lost 6 bases, the J end lost 3 bases, and 9 bases lay between the germline ends. This CDR3 spans 13 amino acids. CDR3 amino acids: CASSTGYYNEQFF. The CDR3, as DNA: TGTGCCAGCAGCACGGGATACTACAATGAGCAGTTCTTC.

This chain joins TRBV6-1 and TRBJ1-2; D is unresolved. CDR1 MNHNS and CDR2 SASEGT come from the germline V gene. The CDR3 consists of 12 residues. Trimming left V 11 bases short and J 3 bases short, with 13 bases between. CDR3 in amino acids: CASAFSDYGYTF. The CDR3 coding sequence is TGTGCCTCGGCGTTCTCCGACTATGGCTACACCTTC.

V gene TRBV5-1 combines with J gene TRBJ2-2, with 12 bases matching TRBD2. V gave up 4 bases and J gave up 5 bases; unmatched junction bases: 9. In germline, CDR1 is SGHRS, CDR2 YFSETQ. This CDR3 region has 17 residues. CDR3 DNA sequence: TGCGCCAGCAGCCCCTCGGGACTAGCGGGCGGTACCGGGGAGCTGTTTTTT. The encoded protein is CASSPSGLAGGTGELFF.

This chain links TRBV12-3 or TRBV12-4 with TRBJ2-7, with 11 bases identical to TRBD1. The CDR3 has 16 residues. The trim removed 5 bases at V and 7 bases at J, leaving 13 bases unmatched. The CDR3 reads CASSPEGTGGSREQYF. The CDR3 coding sequence is TGTGCCAGCAGTCCGGAGGGGACAGGGGGTTCTCGGGAGCAGTACTTC.

This clonotype showed up many times. The chain combines TRBV30 with TRBJ1-1; the D is unclear. Trimming stripped 3 bases from V and 1 base from J, with 15 bases between. This CDR3 has 15 amino acids. Germline V CDR1 and CDR2: GTSNPN, SVGIG (reference sequence). CDR3 residues: CAWRPAPAPNTEAFF. In DNA, the CDR3 is TGTGCCTGGAGGCCTGCCCCGGCACCGAACACTGAAGCTTTCTTT.

This clonotype was recorded a few times. This sequence joins TRBV25-1 and TRBJ1-1; D gene ambiguous. From germline, CDR1 is MGHDK and CDR2 SYGVNS. This CDR3 is built from 13 residues. Trimming left V 5 bases short and J 5 bases short, with 12 bases between. CDR3 coding DNA: TGTGCCAGCAGTCTCCAACCGGGAACTGAAGCTTTCTTT. Its protein is CASSLQPGTEAFF.